These 32 T cell receptor beta chains originate from one sample sequenced in a study of blood T cell repertoires in COVID-19. Assay: immunoSEQ multiplex PCR; the TCRdb copy retains only in-frame clones and omits some. Seen here are some 330,000 clones, about 92% observed once, and the top ten hold approximately 17%. The specimen sequenced was PBMCs or T cells enriched from blood (not recorded which). These receptors were taken from a woman aged 30 to 39 who had recovered from COVID-19.

The J gene is TRBJ1-2, the V gene TRBV4-1; 8 bases map to TRBD1. The V gene end was trimmed by 1 base and the J gene end by 7 bases; junction bases not matched to a gene: 8. This CDR3 is 15 amino acids long. The germline CDR1 and CDR2 sequences are MGHRA and YSYEKL. CDR3 loop: CASSQVSGGGGGYTF. CDR3 in DNA: TGCGCCAGCAGCCAAGTATCAGGGGGCGGGGGTGGCTACACCTTC.

CDR3 in amino acids: CASSFSGDTEAFF. The CDR3 coding sequence is TGCGCCAGCAGCTTTTCAGGGGACACTGAAGCTTTCTTT. V and J are TRBV5-1 and TRBJ1-1; a weak D match, TRBD1 (6 bases). V was cut by 2 bases and J by 3 bases, with 8 bases left in between. Germline-derived CDR1 and CDR2 are SGHRS and YFSETQ. The CDR3 length is 13 residues.

The chain uses TRBV2 and TRBJ2-3; 9 nucleotides align to TRBD2. Germline V gene sequence: CDR1 SNHLY, CDR2 FYNNEI. Trimming took 2 bases from V and 2 from J; bases not matched to a gene: 8. The CDR3 contains 17 residues. CDR3 in DNA: TGTGCCAGCAGTGAACGGCGGGGGGGCCAATTCACAGATACGCAGTATTTT. Its translation is CASSERRGGQFTDTQYF.

The chain has TRBV27 and TRBJ1-5; TRBD1 is a possible D gene (6 bases). Trimming pared 2 bases from V and 6 bases from J, leaving 8 bases between. Germline assignment: CDR1 MNHEY and CDR2 SMNVEV (reference sequence). CDR3 length: 13 amino acids. CDR3 nucleotides: TGTGCCAGCAGTTTAGACAGGTCTCAGCCCCAGCATTTT. It translates to CASSLDRSQPQHF.

This sequence joins TRBV7-9 and TRBJ1-4; D is ambiguous. The CDR3 consists of 15 residues. The V gene lost 5 bases and the J gene lost 8 bases, with 18 bases spanning the gap. Germline CDR1 is SEHNR and CDR2 is FQNEAQ (reference sequence). The CDR3 loop reads CASSANTREEEKLFF. The CDR3 DNA sequence: TGTGCCAGCAGCGCCAACACACGGGAAGAGGAAAAACTGTTTTTT. Based on the CDR3 plus reference TRBV7-9 and TRBJ1-4, the full variable domain is DTGVSQNPRHKITKRGQNVTFRCDPISEHNRLYWYRQTLGQGPEFLTYFQNEAQLEKSRLLSDRFSAERPKGSFSTLEIQRTEQGDSAMYLCASSANTREEEKLFFGSGTQLSVL.

The chain uses TRBV6-5 and TRBJ2-1, with 7 bases lining up with TRBD1. Germline lookup yields CDR1 MNHEY and CDR2 SVGAGI. J was trimmed by 5 bases and V by 5 bases; bases with no gene match: 3. The CDR3 loop spans 13 amino acids. CDR3 residues: CASSIDRDNEQFF. In DNA form, the CDR3 reads TGTGCCAGCAGTATCGACAGGGACAATGAGCAGTTCTTC.

This sequence joins TRBV29-1 and TRBJ1-1; maybe TRBD1 (5 bases). V lost 7 bases and J lost 2, with 17 bases in between. CDR1 and CDR2 (germline): SQVTM, ANQGSEA. The CDR3 runs to 14 residues. The CDR3, as DNA: TGCAGCGCCCATCCCCAGGGTGTCAACACTGAAGCTTTCTTT. This encodes CSAHPQGVNTEAFF.

This clone was recorded a few times. This chain links TRBV27 with TRBJ1-1, with 9 positions matching TRBD1. CDR1 MNHEY and CDR2 SMNVEV come from the germline V gene (reference sequence). V was clipped by 5 bases and J by 8 bases; unmatched bases: 9. The length of the CDR3 is 14 residues. The CDR3 here is CASSMGQGGSEAFF. CDR3 bases: TGTGCCAGCAGTATGGGACAGGGAGGATCAGAAGCTTTCTTT.

This chain joins TRBV30 and TRBJ1-6; 10 nucleotides line up with TRBD1. Trimming cost V 5 bases and J 10 bases; bases outside gene matches: 11. CDR1 is GTSNPN and CDR2 is SVGIG in the germline V gene (reference sequence). The CDR3 consists of 15 residues. This CDR3 is CAWVEIGTGVSPLHF. The CDR3 DNA follows: TGTGCCTGGGTGGAGATCGGGACAGGGGTCTCACCCCTCCACTTT.

As to this clone: The junction departs from the called germline gene at one end, perhaps through a read error. V gene TRBV2 combines with J gene TRBJ1-2; unclear D gene. The CDR3 covers 10 residues. Germline V gene sequence: CDR1 SNHLY, CDR2 FYNNEI. CDR3 sequence (DNA): TGTGCCAGCAGTCGGACTGCCCTCTATTTC. Its translation: CASSRTALYF. Variable domain in full (rest from reference TRBV2 and TRBJ1-2): EPEVTQTPSHQVTQMGQEVILRCVPISNHLYFYWYRQILGQKVEFLVSFYNNEISEKSEIFDDQFSVERPDGSNFTLKIRSTKLEDSAMYFCASSRTALYFGSGTRLTVV.

V usage is TRBV11-1 and J usage is TRBJ2-1, with 9 bases identical to TRBD1. With 5 bases clipped from V and 5 bases from J, the junction kept 7 bases outside the gene matches. CDR1 SGHAT and CDR2 FQDESV come from the germline V gene (reference sequence). There are 15 residues in the CDR3. In nucleotides, the CDR3 is TGTGCCAGCAGCCGAGGGGGGACAGGGAACAATGAGCAGTTCTTC. Residues: CASSRGGTGNNEQFF.

The chain combines TRBV28 with TRBJ1-5, with 8 bases aligning to TRBD1. V was clipped by 5 bases and J by 5 bases; unmatched bases: 11. There are 16 residues in the CDR3. CDR1 is MDHEN, CDR2 SYDVKM, per germline. This CDR3 is CASSTLKTGEDQPQHF. The CDR3 DNA follows: TGTGCCAGCAGTACCTTAAAGACAGGGGAGGATCAGCCCCAGCATTTT. The whole variable domain, remainder taken from reference TRBV28 and TRBJ1-5, is DVKVTQSSRYLVKRTGEKVFLECVQDMDHENMFWYRQDPGLGLRLIYFSYDVKMKEKGDIPEGYSVSREKKERFSLILESASTNQTSMYLCASSTLKTGEDQPQHFGDGTRLSIL.

The gene calls are TRBV28 and TRBJ2-2, with D perhaps TRBD1 (6 bases). The length of the CDR3 is 14 residues. Germline assignment: CDR1 MDHEN and CDR2 SYDVKM. Trimming pared 9 bases from V and 0 bases from J, leaving 11 bases between. The DNA for the CDR3 is TGTGCCAGTAATACAGGGACGAACACCGGGGAGCTGTTTTTT. It translates to CASNTGTNTGELFF.

V usage is TRBV6-2 or TRBV6-3 and J usage is TRBJ2-5, with TRBD1 identical over 7 bases. V lost 5 bases to trimming and J lost 5 bases; unmatched junction nucleotides: 8. Germline V lookup: CDR1 MNHEY, CDR2 SVGEGT. This CDR3 is built from 14 residues. CDR3 sequence: CASSRQGLWETQYF. The DNA of the CDR3 is TGTGCCAGCAGTCGACAGGGCCTTTGGGAGACCCAGTACTTC.

CDR3 nucleotides: TGTGCCACCAGGTGGGCGGGTGAGCAGTTCTTC. This sequence encodes CATRWAGEQFF. This chain connects TRBV24-1 to TRBJ2-1; perhaps TRBD2 as D (5 bases). The length of the CDR3 is 11 residues. V lost 7 bases and J lost 9, with 9 bases in between. Germline-derived CDR1 and CDR2 are KGHDR and SFDVKD.

CDR3 in amino acids: CASSPTGWDGYTF. CDR3 in DNA: TGTGCCAGTAGTCCCACAGGGTGGGATGGCTACACCTTC. The chain is built from TRBV19 and TRBJ1-2; D may be TRBD1 (6 bases). The V gene lost 5 bases and the J gene lost 6 bases, with 13 bases spanning the gap. Germline lookup yields CDR1 LNHDA and CDR2 SQIVND (reference sequence). This CDR3 is built from 13 residues.

The genes are TRBV7-8 and TRBJ1-4, with D perhaps matching TRBD1 (5 bases). The V end lost 5 bases, the J end lost 1 base, and 14 bases lay between the germline ends. The CDR3 runs to 16 residues. In germline, CDR1 is SGHVS, CDR2 FQNEAQ. The chain's CDR3 is CASSAMVGLTNEKLFF. The CDR3 DNA reads as TGTGCCAGCAGCGCTATGGTGGGGCTAACTAATGAAAAACTGTTTTTT. Using reference TRBV7-8 and TRBJ1-4 for the parts outside the CDR3, the full variable domain is GAGVSQSPRYKVAKRGQDVALRCDPISGHVSLFWYQQALGQGPEFLTYFQNEAQLDKSGLPSDRFFAERPEGSVSTLKIQRTQQEDSAVYLCASSAMVGLTNEKLFFGSGTQLSVL.

The genes are TRBV4-1 and TRBJ2-7; the match to TRBD2 covers 13 bases. From germline, CDR1 is MGHRA and CDR2 YSYEKL. The CDR3 is 15 residues long. V was pared by 3 bases and J by 6 bases, with 5 bases of the junction left unmatched. The CDR3 nucleotides are TGCGCCAGCAGCCACCTGACTAGCGGGAGGCGCGAGCAGTACTTC. Protein: CASSHLTSGRREQYF.

The V call is TRBV2, the J call TRBJ1-6; D not certain. The CDR3 has 16 residues. Germline CDR1 SNHLY, CDR2 FYNNEI. Trimming removed 8 bases at V and 5 bases at J, with 19 bases between. In nucleotides, the CDR3 is TGTGCCAGCGCCCTTGACGGGAATACTAATAATTCACCCCTCCACTTT. Its protein is CASALDGNTNNSPLHF.

As DNA, the CDR3 is TGTGCCAGTAGTATGATAGGGGGCGGGCAGTACTTC. Amino acids: CASSMIGGGQYF. The chain links TRBV19 to TRBJ2-7; 7 bases match TRBD1. The CDR3 contains 12 residues. V lost 3 bases to trimming and J lost 9 bases; unmatched junction nucleotides: 5. The germline CDR1 and CDR2 sequences are LNHDA and SQIVND (reference sequence).

This clone has a handful of counts. V usage is TRBV11-3 and J usage is TRBJ2-3; 7 bases are a match to TRBD1. The germline gives CDR1 SGHNT, CDR2 YENEEA. Germline trimming cut 10 bases from V and 4 bases from J; bases unmatched to any gene: 11. CDR3 length equals 14 residues. CDR3 nucleotide sequence: TGTGCCACCGGAACAGGGGCCCTGTCAGATACGCAGTATTTT. This codes for CATGTGALSDTQYF.

The V gene is TRBV18, the J gene TRBJ2-5; TRBD2 aligns across 11 bases. The CDR3 sequence is 16 residues long. Trimming removed 3 bases from V and 0 bases from J; junction bases left unmatched: 3. Germline V gene sequence: CDR1 KGHSH, CDR2 LQKENI. The CDR3 coding sequence is TGTGCCAGCTCACCTCTAGCGGGGGGTTACCAAGAGACCCAGTACTTC. Protein: CASSPLAGGYQETQYF. Variable domain in full (rest from reference TRBV18 and TRBJ2-5): NAGVMQNPRHLVRRRGQEARLRCSPMKGHSHVYWYRQLPEEGLKFMVYLQKENIIDESGMPKERFSAEFPKEGPSILRIQQVVRGDSAAYFCASSPLAGGYQETQYFGPGTRLLVL.

The chain is built from TRBV28 and TRBJ2-2, with D uncertain. Germline CDR1 MDHEN, CDR2 SYDVKM. CDR3 length: 16 amino acids. V dropped 2 bases and J dropped 5 bases, with 15 bases sitting between them. In DNA form, the CDR3 reads TGTGCCAGCAGTTTACATTCGCCAGGTGGAACCGGGGAGCTGTTTTTT. Protein: CASSLHSPGGTGELFF.

This chain links TRBV2 with TRBJ1-2; the match to TRBD1 covers 7 bases. The CDR3 sequence is 13 residues long. CDR1 and CDR2 from the germline V gene are SNHLY and FYNNEI. The V and J ends lost 4 bases and 7 bases, in that order; junction bases with no gene match: 6. The CDR3 loop reads CASSGQGSGGYTF. DNA of the CDR3: TGTGCCAGCAGTGGACAGGGCTCTGGTGGCTACACCTTC.

J is TRBJ2-7 and V is TRBV10-3; 10 nucleotides align to TRBD1. Germline trimming cut 4 bases from V and 4 bases from J; bases unmatched to any gene: 1. The CDR3 sequence is 13 residues long. Germline V gives CDR1 ENHRY, CDR2 SYGVKD. This CDR3 is CAISGQGAYEQYF. CDR3 DNA sequence: TGTGCCATCAGTGGACAGGGGGCATACGAGCAGTACTTC.

The genes are TRBV3-1 (or the pseudogene TRBV3-2) and TRBJ1-6, with D tentatively TRBD1 (6 bases). The CDR3 consists of 16 residues. Germline loops: CDR1 LGHDT, CDR2 YNNKEL (reference sequence). Deletions cut 4 bases from V and 0 bases from J, with 10 bases between. The CDR3 loop is CASSRGGGSYNSPLHF. In DNA, the CDR3 is TGTGCCAGCAGCCGGGGAGGGGGCTCCTATAATTCACCCCTCCACTTT.

The chain's CDR3 is CASSARDRVSYGYTF. CDR3 in DNA: TGTGCCAGCAGTGCGAGGGACAGGGTAAGTTATGGCTACACCTTC. The rearrangement uses TRBV27 and TRBJ1-2, with TRBD1 matching over 9 bases. V gave up 5 bases and J gave up 5 bases; unmatched junction bases: 9. The V gene's germline CDR1 is MNHEY and CDR2 SMNVEV (reference sequence). CDR3 size: 15 residues.

This chain uses TRBV7-3 with TRBJ2-2; no clear D. Trimming took off 5 bases at V and 3 bases at J, with 4 bases between the two ends. The CDR3 covers 12 residues. The germline CDR1 and CDR2 sequences are SGHTA and FQGTGA. The CDR3 here is CASSPDTGELFF. The CDR3 nucleotides are TGTGCCAGCAGCCCGGACACCGGGGAGCTGTTTTTT.

The CDR3: CATSPRTGFATEAFF. The CDR3 coding sequence is TGTGCCACCAGCCCTCGAACGGGGTTTGCCACTGAAGCTTTCTTT. The chain couples TRBV15 to TRBJ1-1; D unclear. CDR1 and CDR2 from the germline V gene are LNHNV and YYDKDF (reference sequence). The length of the CDR3 is 15 residues. The ends were cut back, 5 bases at V and 4 bases at J, with 17 bases in the middle.

This chain connects TRBV4-2 to TRBJ2-6; D might be TRBD2 (5 bases). V lost 2 bases and J 4 bases, leaving 9 bases between the germline ends. Germline CDR1 LGHNA, CDR2 YNFKEQ. There are 15 residues in the CDR3. CDR3 sequence (DNA): TGTGCCAGCAGCCAACGAGGGCCCGGGGCCAACGTCCTGACTTTC. Translating gives CASSQRGPGANVLTF.

CDR3 coding DNA: TGTGCCTGGAGAATTAAAGGGGTAGGCTCACCCCTCCACTTT. Protein sequence: CAWRIKGVGSPLHF. The chain recombines TRBV30 with TRBJ1-6; D might be TRBD1 (5 bases). CDR1 and CDR2 (germline): GTSNPN, SVGIG (reference sequence). Trimming took off 3 bases at V and 10 bases at J, with 16 bases between the two ends. The CDR3 covers 14 residues.

The chain carries TRBV30 and TRBJ2-6, with D possibly TRBD2 on 5 matching bases. The CDR3 has 18 residues. Germline loops: CDR1 GTSNPN, CDR2 SVGIG (reference sequence). V lost 0 bases, J lost 0 bases, and 15 bases lay in between. CDR3 nucleotides: TGTGCCTGGAGTGTACTAGTCGGTTCCCCCTCTGGGGCCAACGTCCTGACTTTC. The encoded protein is CAWSVLVGSPSGANVLTF.